This TCR beta chain is drawn from a study of neurological immune-mediated disorders. The CDR3 contains 16 residues. V was cut by 4 bases and J by 6 bases, with 19 bases left in between. The germline V gene has CDR1 MNHEY and CDR2 SMNVEV (reference sequence). This clonotype was counted at least ten times. From the 5' RACE reads, TCRdb called clonotypes with MiXCR, one entry per CDR3 protein. The sample lists 55,000 to 85,000 distinct CDR3 sequences, more than 3% occurring once. V is TRBV27 and J is TRBJ2-1; D might be TRBD1 (7 bases). The receptor was derived from a woman in her 50s with multiple sclerosis. Sequenced: PBMCs. CDR3 protein: CASSSRGQPLINEQFF. The CDR3 nucleotides are TGTGCCAGCAGTTCGCGGGGACAGCCCCTAATCAATGAGCAGTTCTTC.